This TCR beta chain was sequenced in a study of Tregs in tolerant kidney transplant recipients. In the study overall: Recipients received nonmyeloablative bone marrow transplants from related graft donors, with transient mixed chimerism.

Concerning this clone itself: Its matching antigen is unknown.

Study-wide results and limits: Changing PCR primers prevented nucleotide comparison between some patients' samples. Donor-specific Treg expansion exceeded global Treg expansion in tolerant patients, suggesting antigen drive.

Clones were sequenced by immunoSEQ multiplex PCR, and TCRdb holds only the in-frame ones, with some missing. The sample table sets out 31,000 or so clones. The sequence was collected from a human donor who received a combined kidney and bone marrow transplant. The sequences come from CD8+ T cells from blood, collected before the transplant.

The CDR3 here is CASSEWVRGGQETQYF. CDR3 DNA (partial): TGTGCCAGCAGTGAATGGGTTCGGGGGGGGCAAGAGACC. The genes are TRBV6-1 and TRBJ2-5, with 8 bases aligning to TRBD2. Read sequence stops 3 residues before the CDR3 end, and the germline J gene provides the missing end. This CDR3 region has 16 residues. Per germline, CDR1 MNHNS and CDR2 SASEGT. V was clipped by 2 bases and J by 2 bases; unmatched bases: 7.